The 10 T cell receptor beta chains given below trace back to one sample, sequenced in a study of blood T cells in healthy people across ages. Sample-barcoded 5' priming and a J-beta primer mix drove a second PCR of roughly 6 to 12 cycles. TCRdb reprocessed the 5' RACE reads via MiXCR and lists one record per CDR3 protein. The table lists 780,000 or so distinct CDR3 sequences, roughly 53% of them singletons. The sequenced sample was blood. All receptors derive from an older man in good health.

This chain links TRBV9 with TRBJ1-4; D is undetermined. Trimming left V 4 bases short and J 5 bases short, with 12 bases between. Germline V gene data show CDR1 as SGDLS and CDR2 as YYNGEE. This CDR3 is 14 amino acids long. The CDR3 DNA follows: TGTGCCAGCAGCATCGGGCCTGTAAATGAAAAACTGTTTTTT. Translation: CASSIGPVNEKLFF. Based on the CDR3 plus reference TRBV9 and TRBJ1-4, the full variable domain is DSGVTQTPKHLITATGQRVTLRCSPRSGDLSVYWYQQSLDQGLQFLIQYYNGEERAKGNILERFSAQQFPDLHSELNLSSLELGDSALYFCASSIGPVNEKLFFGSGTQLSVL.

This chain's CDR3 is CASSTTGTSAYEQYF. CDR3 DNA sequence: TGCGCCAGCAGCACCACCGGGACTAGCGCTTACGAGCAGTACTTC. The V and J genes are TRBV5-1 and TRBJ2-7; TRBD2 matches 10 bases. The CDR3 has 15 amino acids. V dropped 4 bases and J dropped 4; count of bases not matched to a gene: 8. Germline CDR1 reads SGHRS; CDR2 reads YFSETQ.

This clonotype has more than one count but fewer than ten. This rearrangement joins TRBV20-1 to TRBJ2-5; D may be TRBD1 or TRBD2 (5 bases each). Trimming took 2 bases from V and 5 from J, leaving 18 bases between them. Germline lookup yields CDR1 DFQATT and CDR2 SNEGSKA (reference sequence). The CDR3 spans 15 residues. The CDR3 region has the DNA TGCAGTGCTAGATATCGAGCGGCCAGGGTGGAGACCCAGTACTTC. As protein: CSARYRAARVETQYF.

The DNA for the CDR3 is TGCAGTGCTATAGGGACAGATACGCAGTATTTT. Its translation: CSAIGTDTQYF. The chain carries TRBV20-1 and TRBJ2-3; the D is unclear. V lost 4 bases and J lost 3, with 5 bases in between. CDR3 length equals 11 residues. Looked up from germline, CDR1 is DFQATT and CDR2 is SNEGSKA (reference sequence).

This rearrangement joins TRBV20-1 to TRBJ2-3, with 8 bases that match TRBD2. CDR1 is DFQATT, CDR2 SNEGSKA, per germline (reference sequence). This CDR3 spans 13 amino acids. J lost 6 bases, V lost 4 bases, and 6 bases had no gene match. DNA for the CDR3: TGCAGTGCTAACTCGGGGGGGCAGGATACGCAGTATTTT. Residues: CSANSGGQDTQYF.

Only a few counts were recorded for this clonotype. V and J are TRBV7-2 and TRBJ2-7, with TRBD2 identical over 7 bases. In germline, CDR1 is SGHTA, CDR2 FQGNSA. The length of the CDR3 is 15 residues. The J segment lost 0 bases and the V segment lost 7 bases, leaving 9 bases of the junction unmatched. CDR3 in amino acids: CASTKSRGVSYEQYF. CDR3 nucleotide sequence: TGTGCCAGCACCAAGTCCCGGGGGGTCTCCTACGAGCAGTACTTC. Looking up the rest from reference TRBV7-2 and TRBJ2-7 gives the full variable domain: GAGVSQSPSNKVTEKGKDVELRCDPISGHTALYWYRQSLGQGLEFLIYFQGNSAPDKSGLPSDRFSAERTGGSVSTLTIQRTQQEDSAVYLCASTKSRGVSYEQYFGPGTRLTVT.

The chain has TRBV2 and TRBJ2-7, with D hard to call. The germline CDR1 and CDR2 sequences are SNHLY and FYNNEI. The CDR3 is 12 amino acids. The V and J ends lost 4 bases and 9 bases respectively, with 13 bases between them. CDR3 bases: TGTGCCAGCAGTGCCTGGACGGGCGCGCAGTACTTC. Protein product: CASSAWTGAQYF.

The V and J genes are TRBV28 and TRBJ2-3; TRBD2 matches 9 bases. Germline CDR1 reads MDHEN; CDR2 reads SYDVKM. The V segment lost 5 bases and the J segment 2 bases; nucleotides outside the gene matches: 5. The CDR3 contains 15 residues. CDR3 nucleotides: TGTGCCAGCAGTGGCCCGGGACTAGCCACAGATACGCAGTATTTT. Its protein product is CASSGPGLATDTQYF. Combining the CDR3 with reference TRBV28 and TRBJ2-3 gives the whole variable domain DVKVTQSSRYLVKRTGEKVFLECVQDMDHENMFWYRQDPGLGLRLIYFSYDVKMKEKGDIPEGYSVSREKKERFSLILESASTNQTSMYLCASSGPGLATDTQYFGPGTRLTVL.

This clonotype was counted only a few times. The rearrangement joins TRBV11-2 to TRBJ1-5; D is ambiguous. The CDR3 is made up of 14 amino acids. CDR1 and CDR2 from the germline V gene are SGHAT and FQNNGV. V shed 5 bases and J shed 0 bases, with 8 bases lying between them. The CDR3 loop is CASSKGHSNQPQHF. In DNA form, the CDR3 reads TGTGCCAGCAGCAAGGGTCATAGCAATCAGCCCCAGCATTTT.

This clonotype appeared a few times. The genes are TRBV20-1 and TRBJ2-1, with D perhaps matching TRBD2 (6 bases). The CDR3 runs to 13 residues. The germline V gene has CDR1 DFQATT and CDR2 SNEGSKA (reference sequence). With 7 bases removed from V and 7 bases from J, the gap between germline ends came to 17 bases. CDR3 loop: CSVRAGTTNEQFF. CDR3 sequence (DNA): TGCAGTGTGAGGGCGGGAACGACGAATGAGCAGTTCTTC.